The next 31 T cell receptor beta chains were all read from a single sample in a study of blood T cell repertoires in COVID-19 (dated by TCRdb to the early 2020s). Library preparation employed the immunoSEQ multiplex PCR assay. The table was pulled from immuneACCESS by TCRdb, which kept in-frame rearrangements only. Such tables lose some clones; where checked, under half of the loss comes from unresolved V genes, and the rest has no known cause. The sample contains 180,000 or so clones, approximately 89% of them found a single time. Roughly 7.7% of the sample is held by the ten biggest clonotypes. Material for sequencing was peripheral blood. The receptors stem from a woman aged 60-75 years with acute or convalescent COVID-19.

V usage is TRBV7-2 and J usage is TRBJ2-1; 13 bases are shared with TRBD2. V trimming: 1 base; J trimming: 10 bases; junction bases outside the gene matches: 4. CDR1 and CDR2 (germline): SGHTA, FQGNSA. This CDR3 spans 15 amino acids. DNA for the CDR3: TGTGCCAGCAGCTTAGGGACTAGCGGGAGAGAAGAGCAGTTCTTC. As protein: CASSLGTSGREEQFF. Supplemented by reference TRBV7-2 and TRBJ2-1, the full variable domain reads GAGVSQSPSNKVTEKGKDVELRCDPISGHTALYWYRQSLGQGLEFLIYFQGNSAPDKSGLPSDRFSAERTGGSVSTLTIQRTQQEDSAVYLCASSLGTSGREEQFFGPGTRLTVL.

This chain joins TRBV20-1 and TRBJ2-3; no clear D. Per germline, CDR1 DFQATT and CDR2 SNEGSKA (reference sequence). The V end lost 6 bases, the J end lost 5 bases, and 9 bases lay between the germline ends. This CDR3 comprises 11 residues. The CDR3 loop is CSAARGDTQYF. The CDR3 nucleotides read TGCAGTGCAGCTAGAGGAGATACGCAGTATTTT.

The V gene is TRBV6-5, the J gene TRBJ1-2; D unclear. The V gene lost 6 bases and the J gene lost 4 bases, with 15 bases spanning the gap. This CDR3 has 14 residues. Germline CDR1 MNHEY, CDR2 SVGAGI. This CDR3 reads CASSGGSIVYGYTF. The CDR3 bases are TGTGCCAGCAGCGGAGGGAGCATTGTCTATGGCTACACCTTC.

CDR3 DNA sequence: TGTGCCAGCAGTTTCACCGGGACTAGCGGGAGAAGGAGGTACGAGCAGTACTTC. Its protein is CASSFTGTSGRRRYEQYF. The chain carries TRBV27 and TRBJ2-7; the match to TRBD2 covers 14 bases. Germline lookup yields CDR1 MNHEY and CDR2 SMNVEV (reference sequence). V shed 3 bases, J shed 4 bases, and the junction held 11 bases outside the gene matches. The CDR3 contains 18 residues.

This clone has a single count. Here the CDR3 reads CASTFQGSDTEAFF. The CDR3 nucleotides read TGTGCCAGCACTTTCCAGGGTTCGGACACTGAAGCTTTCTTT. The chain combines TRBV11-3 with TRBJ1-1, with a possible D match to TRBD1 (5 bases). This CDR3 is 14 amino acids long. V was clipped by 7 bases and J by 3 bases, with 15 bases between them. The germline V gene encodes CDR1 SGHNT and CDR2 YENEEA.

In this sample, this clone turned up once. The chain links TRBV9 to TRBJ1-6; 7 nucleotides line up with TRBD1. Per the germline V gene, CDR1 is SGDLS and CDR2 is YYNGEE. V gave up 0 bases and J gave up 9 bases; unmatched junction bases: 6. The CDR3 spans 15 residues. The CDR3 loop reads CASSVGGDRASPLHF. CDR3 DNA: TGTGCCAGCAGCGTAGGGGGTGACAGGGCTTCACCCCTCCACTTT.

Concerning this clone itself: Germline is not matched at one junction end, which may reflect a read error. This CDR3 is CASSPPLLLGAQLF. The CDR3 coding sequence is TGTGCCAGCTCACCACCTCTTCTCCTGGGAGCGCAACTCTTC. V and J are TRBV18 and TRBJ2-1, with D possibly TRBD2 on 5 matching bases. CDR3 length equals 14 residues. Germline V gene lookup returns CDR1 KGHSH and CDR2 LQKENI.

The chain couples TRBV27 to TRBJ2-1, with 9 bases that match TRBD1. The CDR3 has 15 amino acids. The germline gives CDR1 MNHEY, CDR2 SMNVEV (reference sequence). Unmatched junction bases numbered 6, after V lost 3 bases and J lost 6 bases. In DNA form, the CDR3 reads TGTGCCAGCAGTTTTGGGACAGGGCGCTCCAATGAGCAGTTCTTC. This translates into CASSFGTGRSNEQFF.

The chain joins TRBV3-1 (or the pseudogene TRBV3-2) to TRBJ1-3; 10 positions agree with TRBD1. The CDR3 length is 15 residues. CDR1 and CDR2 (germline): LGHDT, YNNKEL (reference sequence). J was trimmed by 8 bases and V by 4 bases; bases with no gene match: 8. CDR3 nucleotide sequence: TGTGCCAGCAGCCTTTCGGGACAGGGGACTGACACCATATATTTT. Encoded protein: CASSLSGQGTDTIYF.

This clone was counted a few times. The DNA of the CDR3 is TGTGCCAGCAGCCAGACCGGGGAGCTGTTTTTT. It specifies CASSQTGELFF. The chain joins TRBV27 to TRBJ2-2; no reliable D call. Germline V CDR1 and CDR2: MNHEY, SMNVEV (reference sequence). V lost 6 bases to trimming and J lost 5 bases, with 4 bases between them. This CDR3 region has 11 residues.

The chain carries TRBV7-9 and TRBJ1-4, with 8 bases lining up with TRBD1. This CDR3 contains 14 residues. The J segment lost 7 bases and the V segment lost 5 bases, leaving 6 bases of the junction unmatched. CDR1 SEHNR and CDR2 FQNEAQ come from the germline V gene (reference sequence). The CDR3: CASSRGQGGEKLFF. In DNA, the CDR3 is TGTGCCAGCAGCCGTGGACAGGGTGGTGAAAAACTGTTTTTT.

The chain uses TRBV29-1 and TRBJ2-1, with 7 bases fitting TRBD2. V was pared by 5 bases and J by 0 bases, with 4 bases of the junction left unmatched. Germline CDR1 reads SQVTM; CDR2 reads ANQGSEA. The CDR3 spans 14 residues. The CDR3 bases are TGCAGCGTTCAGCGGGGTAGCTCCTACAATGAGCAGTTCTTC. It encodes CSVQRGSSYNEQFF.

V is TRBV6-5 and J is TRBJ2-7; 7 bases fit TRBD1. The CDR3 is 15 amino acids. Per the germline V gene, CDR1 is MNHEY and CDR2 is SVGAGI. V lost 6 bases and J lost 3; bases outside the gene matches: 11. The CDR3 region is CASRSTGVGNYEQYV. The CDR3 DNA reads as TGTGCCAGCAGGTCAACAGGGGTTGGGAACTACGAGCAGTACGTC.

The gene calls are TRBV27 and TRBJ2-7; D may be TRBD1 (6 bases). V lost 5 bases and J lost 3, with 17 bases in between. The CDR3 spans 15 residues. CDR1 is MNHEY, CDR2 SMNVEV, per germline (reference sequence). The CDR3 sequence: CASSALAGQYYEQYF. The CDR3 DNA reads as TGTGCCAGCAGTGCATTAGCAGGACAGTACTACGAGCAGTACTTC.

Here the CDR3 DNA reads TGCGCCAGCAGCCCGGCGGCCACCCCCGCCCTCGATGGCTACACCTTC. This codes for CASSPAATPALDGYTF. V and J are TRBV5-1 and TRBJ1-2; unclear D gene. CDR1 and CDR2 (germline): SGHRS, YFSETQ. This CDR3 comprises 16 residues. Deletions cut 4 bases from V and 6 bases from J, with 22 bases between. The full variable domain, in which reference TRBV5-1 and TRBJ1-2 provide the parts outside the CDR3, is KAGVTQTPRYLIKTRGQQVTLSCSPISGHRSVSWYQQTPGQGLQFLFEYFSETQRNKGNFPGRFSGRQFSNSRSEMNVSTLELGDSALYLCASSPAATPALDGYTFGSGTRLTVV.

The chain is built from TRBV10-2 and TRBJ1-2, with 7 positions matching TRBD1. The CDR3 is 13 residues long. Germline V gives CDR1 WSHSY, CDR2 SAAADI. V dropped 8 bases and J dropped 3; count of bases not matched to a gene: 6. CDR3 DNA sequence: TGCGCCAGCGCCGCAGGGGGTGACTATGGCTACACCTTC. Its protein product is CASAAGGDYGYTF.

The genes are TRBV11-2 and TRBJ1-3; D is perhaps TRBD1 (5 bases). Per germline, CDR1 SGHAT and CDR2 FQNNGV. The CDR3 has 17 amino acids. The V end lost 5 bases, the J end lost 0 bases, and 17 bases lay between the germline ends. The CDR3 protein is CASSPRPRDFSGNTIYF. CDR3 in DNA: TGTGCCAGCAGCCCAAGACCCAGGGACTTCTCTGGAAACACCATATATTTT. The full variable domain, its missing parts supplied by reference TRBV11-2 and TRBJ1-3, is EAGVAQSPRYKIIEKRQSVAFWCNPISGHATLYWYQQILGQGPKLLIQFQNNGVVDDSQLPKDRFSAERLKGVDSTLKIQPAKLEDSAVYLCASSPRPRDFSGNTIYFGEGSWLTVV.

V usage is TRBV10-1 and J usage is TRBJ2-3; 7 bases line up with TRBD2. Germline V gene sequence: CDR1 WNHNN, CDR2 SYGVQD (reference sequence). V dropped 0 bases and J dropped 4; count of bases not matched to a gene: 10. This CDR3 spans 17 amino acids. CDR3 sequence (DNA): TGCGCCAGCAGTGAGTCGTCGGCTAGCGGAACCTCAGATACGCAGTATTTT. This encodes CASSESSASGTSDTQYF.

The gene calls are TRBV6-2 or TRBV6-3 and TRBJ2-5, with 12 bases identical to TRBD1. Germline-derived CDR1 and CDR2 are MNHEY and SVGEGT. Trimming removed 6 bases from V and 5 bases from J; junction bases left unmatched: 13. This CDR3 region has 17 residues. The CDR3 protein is CASSLGGTGGARETQYF. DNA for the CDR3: TGTGCCAGCAGCCTTGGGGGGACAGGGGGCGCGAGGGAGACCCAGTACTTC.

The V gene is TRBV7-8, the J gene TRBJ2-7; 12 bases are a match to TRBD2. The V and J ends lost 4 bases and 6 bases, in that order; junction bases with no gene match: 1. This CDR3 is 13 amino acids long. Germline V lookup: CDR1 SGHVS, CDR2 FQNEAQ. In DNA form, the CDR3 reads TGTGCCAGCAGCTCGACTAGCGGGAGCGAGCAGTACTTC. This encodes CASSSTSGSEQYF.

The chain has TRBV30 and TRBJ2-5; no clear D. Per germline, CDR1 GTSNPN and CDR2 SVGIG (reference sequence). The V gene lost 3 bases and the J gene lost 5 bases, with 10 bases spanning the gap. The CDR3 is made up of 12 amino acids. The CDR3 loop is CAWSHSLETQYF. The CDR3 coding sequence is TGTGCCTGGAGCCATAGCTTGGAGACCCAGTACTTC.

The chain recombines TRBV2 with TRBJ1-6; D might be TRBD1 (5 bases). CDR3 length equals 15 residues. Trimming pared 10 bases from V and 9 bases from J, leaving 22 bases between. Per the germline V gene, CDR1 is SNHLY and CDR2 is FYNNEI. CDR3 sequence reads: CATAGTRGGPSPLHF. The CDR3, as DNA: TGTGCCACCGCCGGGACTAGGGGAGGGCCTTCACCCCTCCACTTT.

CDR3 residues: CSASWGGTSNQPQHF. CDR3 in DNA: TGCAGTGCTAGTTGGGGAGGGACGAGCAATCAGCCCCAGCATTTT. V gene TRBV20-1 combines with J gene TRBJ1-5; perhaps TRBD1 as D (5 bases). The CDR3 has 15 amino acids. With 3 bases removed from V and 1 base from J, the gap between germline ends came to 13 bases. Germline V gene data show CDR1 as DFQATT and CDR2 as SNEGSKA (reference sequence).

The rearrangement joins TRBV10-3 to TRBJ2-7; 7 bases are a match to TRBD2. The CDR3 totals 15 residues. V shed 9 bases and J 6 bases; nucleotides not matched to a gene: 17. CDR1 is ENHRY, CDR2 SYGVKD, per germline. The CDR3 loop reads CAISPLSGGPGEQYF. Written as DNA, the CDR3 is TGTGCCATATCCCCCCTTTCGGGAGGTCCTGGCGAGCAGTACTTC.

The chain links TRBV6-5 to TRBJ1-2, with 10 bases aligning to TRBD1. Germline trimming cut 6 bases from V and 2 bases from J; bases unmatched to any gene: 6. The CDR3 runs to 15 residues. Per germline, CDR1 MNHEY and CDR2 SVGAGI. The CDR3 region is CASRDPGQGNYGYTF. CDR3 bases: TGTGCCAGCAGGGACCCGGGACAGGGGAACTATGGCTACACCTTC.

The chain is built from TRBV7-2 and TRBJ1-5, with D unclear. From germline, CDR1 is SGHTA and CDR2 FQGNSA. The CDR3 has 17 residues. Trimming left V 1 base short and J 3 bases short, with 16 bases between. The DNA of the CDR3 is TGTGCCAGCAGCTTAGGCGTTGGAGGGAGGGACAATCAGCCCCAGCATTTT. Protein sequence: CASSLGVGGRDNQPQHF.

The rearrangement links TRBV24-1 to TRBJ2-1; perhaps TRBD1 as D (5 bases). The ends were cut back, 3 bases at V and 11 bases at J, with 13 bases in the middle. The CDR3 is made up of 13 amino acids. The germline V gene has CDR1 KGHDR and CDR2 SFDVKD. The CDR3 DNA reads TGTGCCACCAGTGATCCCTTACAGGCGAAGCAGTTCTTC. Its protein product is CATSDPLQAKQFF.

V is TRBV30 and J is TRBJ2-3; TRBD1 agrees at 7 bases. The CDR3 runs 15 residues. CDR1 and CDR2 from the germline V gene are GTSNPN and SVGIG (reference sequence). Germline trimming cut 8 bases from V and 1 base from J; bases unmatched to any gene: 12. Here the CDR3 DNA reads TGTGCCGGAAATCCGCTCACAGGGGGCACAGATACGCAGTATTTT. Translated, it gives CAGNPLTGGTDTQYF.

CDR3 DNA: TGCGCCAGCAGTGAGTCTCCAGGGGGACCTGGAAACACCATATATTTT. Translation: CASSESPGGPGNTIYF. The chain uses TRBV10-1 and TRBJ1-3, with 7 bases aligning to TRBD1. V shed 0 bases, J shed 2 bases, and the junction held 4 bases outside the gene matches. The CDR3 runs to 16 residues. The germline V gene encodes CDR1 WNHNN and CDR2 SYGVQD (reference sequence).

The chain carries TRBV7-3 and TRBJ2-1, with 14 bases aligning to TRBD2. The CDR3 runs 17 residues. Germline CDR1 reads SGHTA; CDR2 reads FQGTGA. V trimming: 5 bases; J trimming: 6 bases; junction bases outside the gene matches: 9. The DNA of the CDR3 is TGTGCCAGCAGCCGGGGGACTAGCGGGAGACTGGTCAATGAGCAGTTCTTC. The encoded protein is CASSRGTSGRLVNEQFF.

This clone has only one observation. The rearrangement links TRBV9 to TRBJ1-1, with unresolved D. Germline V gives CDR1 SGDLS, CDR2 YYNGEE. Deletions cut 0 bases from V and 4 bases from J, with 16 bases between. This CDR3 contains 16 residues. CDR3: CASSVVSPLLSTEAFF. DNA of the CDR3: TGTGCCAGCAGCGTAGTTAGCCCCCTGCTCTCCACTGAAGCTTTCTTT. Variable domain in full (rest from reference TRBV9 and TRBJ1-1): DSGVTQTPKHLITATGQRVTLRCSPRSGDLSVYWYQQSLDQGLQFLIQYYNGEERAKGNILERFSAQQFPDLHSELNLSSLELGDSALYFCASSVVSPLLSTEAFFGQGTRLTVV.